Listed below are T cell receptor beta chains from one sample, sequenced in a study of T cell responses to AZD1222 COVID-19 vaccine. Only in-frame clones appear in the TCRdb table, and some are missing; sequencing was by immunoSEQ multiplex PCR. The data show about 120,000 clones, around 92% seen once. The material sequenced was peripheral blood, taken 28 days after the second AZD1222 dose. Receptors were obtained from an adult who received the AZD1222 COVID-19 vaccine. CDR3s include the opening cysteine and the closing phenylalanine or tryptophan. Fields, in order: CDR3 length, V gene, CDR3 protein.

16 | TRBV28 | CASSPLGGPYNSPLHF
14 | TRBV6-5 | CASSPRGGNQPQHF
14 | TRBV6-1 | CASSTTGRNTEAFF
15 | TRBV5-1 | CASSSTPDLNTEAFF
15 | TRBV7-9 | CASSPRAGYTGELFF
15 | TRBV28 | CATRPETSGSYEQYF
15 | TRBV18 | CASSPKRDTYYEQYF
16 | TRBV10-3 | CAIGGQGGNSNQPQHF
14 | TRBV6-5 | CASTSRSTGQKAFF
17 | TRBV18 | CASSLQGLQVGNTEAFF
15 | TRBV7-2 | CASSLVGLAKNIQYF
14 | TRBV9 | CASSWTSGQETQYF
16 | TRBV7-2 | CASSLRGTGPSEKLFF
15 | TRBV4-1 | CASSQVEGQQETQYF
14 | TRBV3-1/TRBV3-2 | CASSQPNREDTQYF
17 | TRBV27 | CASSPPDSVLAITEAFF
12 | TRBV5-6 | CASSFRSHEQFF
15 | TRBV13 | CASSATGTGNSPLHF
13 | TRBV29-1 | CSVAGDIGGELFF
15 | TRBV11-2 | CASSLVSASVDEQFF
16 | TRBV5-1 | CASSAGQGSSTDTQYF
16 | TRBV28 | CASSPTLTGGTGGYTF
14 | TRBV7-8 | CASSPGGVVYGYTF
15 | TRBV27 | CASTHLAGGYNEQFF
16 | TRBV23-1 | CASSRVEFLAGNTIYF
17 | TRBV10-1 | CASSEPRTGFSNQPQHF
18 | TRBV19 | CASSIGTRVSSRRTEAFF
14 | TRBV10-3 | CAITADGNGNTIYF
12 | TRBV6-1 | CASSEWPHEQYF
15 | TRBV5-1 | CASSADGSSYNEQFF
11 | TRBV7-2 | CASSSVETQYF
12 | TRBV29-1 | CSVETTSYEQYF
15 | TRBV29-1 | CSVALQGALSYEQYF
14 | TRBV4-1 | CASSLSTGGNTIYF
16 | TRBV4-1 | CASSQEALNPTRGYTF
14 | TRBV6-5 | CASSYSFNNSPLHF
11 | TRBV3-1/TRBV3-2 | CASSQEGEQYF